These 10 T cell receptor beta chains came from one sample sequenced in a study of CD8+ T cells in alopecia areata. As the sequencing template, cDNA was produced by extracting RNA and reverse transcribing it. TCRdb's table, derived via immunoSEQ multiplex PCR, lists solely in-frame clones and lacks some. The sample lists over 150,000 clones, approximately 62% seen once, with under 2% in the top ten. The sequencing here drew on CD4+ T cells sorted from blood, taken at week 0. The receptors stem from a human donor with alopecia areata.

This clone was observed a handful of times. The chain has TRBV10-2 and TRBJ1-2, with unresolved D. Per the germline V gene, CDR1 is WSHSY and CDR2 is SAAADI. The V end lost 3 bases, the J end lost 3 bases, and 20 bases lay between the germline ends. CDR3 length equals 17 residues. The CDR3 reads CASSEKDIPPWDYGYTF. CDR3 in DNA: TGCGCCAGCAGTGAAAAAGACATCCCTCCTTGGGACTATGGCTACACCTTC.

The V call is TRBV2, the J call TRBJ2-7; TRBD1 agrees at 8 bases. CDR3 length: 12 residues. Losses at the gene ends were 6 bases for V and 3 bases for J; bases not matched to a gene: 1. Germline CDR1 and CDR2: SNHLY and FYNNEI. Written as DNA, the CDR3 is TGTGCCAGCAGACAGGGGGACTACGAGCAGTACTTC. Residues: CASRQGDYEQYF.

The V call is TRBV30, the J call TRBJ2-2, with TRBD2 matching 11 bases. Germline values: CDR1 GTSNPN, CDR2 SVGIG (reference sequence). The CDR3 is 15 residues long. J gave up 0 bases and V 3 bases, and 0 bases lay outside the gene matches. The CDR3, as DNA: TGTGCCTGGAGACTAGCGGGGGCGAACACCGGGGAGCTGTTTTTT. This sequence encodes CAWRLAGANTGELFF.

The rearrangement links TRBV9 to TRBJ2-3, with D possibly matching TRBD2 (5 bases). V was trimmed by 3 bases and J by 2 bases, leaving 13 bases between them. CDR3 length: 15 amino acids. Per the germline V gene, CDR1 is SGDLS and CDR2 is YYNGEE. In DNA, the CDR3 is TGTGCCAGCAGCGCCGGAGCGGAGCTCACAGATACGCAGTATTTT. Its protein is CASSAGAELTDTQYF.

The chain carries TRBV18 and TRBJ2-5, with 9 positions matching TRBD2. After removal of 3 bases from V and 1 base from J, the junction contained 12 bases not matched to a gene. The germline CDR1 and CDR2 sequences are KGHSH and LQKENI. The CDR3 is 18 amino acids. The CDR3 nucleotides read TGTGCCAGCTCACCTTCCCCCTCTAGCGGGGCCACCCAAGAGACCCAGTACTTC. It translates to CASSPSPSSGATQETQYF.

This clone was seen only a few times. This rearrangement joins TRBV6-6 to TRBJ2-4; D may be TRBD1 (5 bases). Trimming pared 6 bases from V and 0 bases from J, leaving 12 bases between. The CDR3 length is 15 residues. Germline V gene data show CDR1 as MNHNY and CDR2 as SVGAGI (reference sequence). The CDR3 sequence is CASSPITGAKNIQYF. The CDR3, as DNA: TGTGCCAGCAGCCCAATCACAGGAGCCAAAAACATTCAGTACTTC.

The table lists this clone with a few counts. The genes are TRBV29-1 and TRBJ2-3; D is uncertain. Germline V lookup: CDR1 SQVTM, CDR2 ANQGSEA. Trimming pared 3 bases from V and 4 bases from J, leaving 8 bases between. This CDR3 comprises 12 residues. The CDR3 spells CSVDRFADTQYF. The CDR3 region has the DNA TGCAGCGTTGACAGATTCGCAGATACGCAGTATTTT.

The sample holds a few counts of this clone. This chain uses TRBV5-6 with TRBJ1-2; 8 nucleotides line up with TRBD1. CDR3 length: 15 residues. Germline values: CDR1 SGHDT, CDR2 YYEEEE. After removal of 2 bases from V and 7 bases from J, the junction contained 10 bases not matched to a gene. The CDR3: CASSLGQGVSRGYTF. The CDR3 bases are TGTGCCAGCAGCTTAGGACAGGGCGTATCGCGTGGCTACACCTTC.

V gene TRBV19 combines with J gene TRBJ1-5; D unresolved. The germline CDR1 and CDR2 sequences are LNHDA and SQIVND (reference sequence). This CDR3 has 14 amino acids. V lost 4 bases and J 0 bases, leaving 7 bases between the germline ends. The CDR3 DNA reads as TGTGCCAGTAGTAAGGGATATAGCAATCAGCCCCAGCATTTT. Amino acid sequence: CASSKGYSNQPQHF.

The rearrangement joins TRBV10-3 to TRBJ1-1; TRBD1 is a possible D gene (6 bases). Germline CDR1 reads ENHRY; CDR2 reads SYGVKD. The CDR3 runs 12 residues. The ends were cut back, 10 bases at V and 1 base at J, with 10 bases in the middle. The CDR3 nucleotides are TGTGCCACCAGGGGTGGGAACACTGAAGCTTTCTTT. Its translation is CATRGGNTEAFF.